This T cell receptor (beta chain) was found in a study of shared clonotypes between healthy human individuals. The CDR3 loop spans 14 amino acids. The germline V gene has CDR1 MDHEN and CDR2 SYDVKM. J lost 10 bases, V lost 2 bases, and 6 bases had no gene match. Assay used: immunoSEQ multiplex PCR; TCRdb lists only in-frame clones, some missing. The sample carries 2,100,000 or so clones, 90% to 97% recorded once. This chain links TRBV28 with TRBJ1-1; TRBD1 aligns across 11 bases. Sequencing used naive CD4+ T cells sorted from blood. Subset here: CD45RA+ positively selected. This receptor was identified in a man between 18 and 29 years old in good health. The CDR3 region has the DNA TGTGCCAGCAGTTTAAATTTTGGGACAGGGGGAGCTTTCTTT. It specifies CASSLNFGTGGAFF.